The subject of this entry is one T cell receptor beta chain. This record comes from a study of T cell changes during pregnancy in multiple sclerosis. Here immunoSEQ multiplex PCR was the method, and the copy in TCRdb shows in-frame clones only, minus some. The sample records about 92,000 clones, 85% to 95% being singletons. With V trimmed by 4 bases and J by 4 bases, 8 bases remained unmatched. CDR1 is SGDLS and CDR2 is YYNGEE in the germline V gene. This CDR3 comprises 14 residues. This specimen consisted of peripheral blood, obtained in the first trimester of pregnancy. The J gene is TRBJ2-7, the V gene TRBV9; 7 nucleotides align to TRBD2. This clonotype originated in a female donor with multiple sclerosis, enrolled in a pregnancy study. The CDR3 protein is CASSPRAGGYEQYF. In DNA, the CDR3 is TGTGCCAGCAGCCCCCGGGCCGGGGGGTACGAGCAGTACTTC.